The T cell receptor beta chain under discussion was sequenced for a study of T cell repertoires in cytomegalovirus infection. At the level of the study: Shared public TCR beta signatures pointed to both CMV infection and a matching HLA type.

Via MiXCR, TCRdb re-called the reads, giving one row per CDR3 protein. The data show 180,000 or so distinct CDR3 sequences, roughly 15% seen once. The ends were cut back, 7 bases at V and 2 bases at J, with 9 bases in the middle. This CDR3 comprises 13 residues. The chain links TRBV12-3 or TRBV12-4 to TRBJ2-1; D gene ambiguous. The TCR originated in a human donor in good health (CMV status not recorded). Some clones in this sample may be carry-over from other donors' samples. Sequences were obtained from CD8+ T cells from PBMCs. The CDR3 reads CASTAAPYNEQFF. The CDR3 DNA is TGTGCCAGCACCGCCGCCCCCTACAATGAGCAGTTCTTC.